These 16 T cell receptor beta chains share one sample of origin, sequenced in a study of Ad26.COV2.S vaccination and SARS-CoV-2 variants. Generated by immunoSEQ multiplex PCR, the TCRdb table keeps only in-frame clones and is missing some. The sample has roughly 330,000 clones; 90% are singletons. This sample's treatment: around 19 received Ad26.COV2.S at low or high dose, single or two shots; a few received placebo; per-sample allocation not given. Day 63 after the first vaccine or placebo injection was the time point for sampling. Sequencing was performed on peripheral blood, taken in a trial of Ad26.COV2.S vaccine versus placebo. The source is a person aged 18-60 years who received the Ad26.COV2.S COVID-19 vaccine or a placebo.

This clone was counted a few times. The chain carries TRBV4-3 and TRBJ1-4, with 9 bases identical to TRBD1. The ends lost 0 bases at V and 8 bases at J; junction bases unmatched: 13. CDR1 is LGHNA and CDR2 is YSLEER in the germline V gene. The CDR3 has 18 amino acids. CDR3 residues: CASSQDRATGGSGEKLFF. The CDR3 bases are TGCGCCAGCAGCCAAGATCGGGCGACAGGGGGATCGGGAGAAAAACTGTTTTTT.

The sample holds one count of this clone. J is TRBJ1-2 and V is TRBV28; 7 bases align to TRBD1. Trimming cost V 2 bases and J 3 bases; bases outside gene matches: 9. The CDR3 loop spans 16 amino acids. From germline, CDR1 is MDHEN and CDR2 SYDVKM. Written as DNA, the CDR3 is TGTGCCAGCAGTTTACGGTGGCAGGGGGATTACTATGGCTACACCTTC. It encodes CASSLRWQGDYYGYTF.

For the CDR3, the DNA is TGTGCCAGCAGTTTTAGAATTGGGGGCCGAAACAGGGATATTGACACTGAAGCTTTCTTT. Translating gives CASSFRIGGRNRDIDTEAFF. The chain combines TRBV6-2 or TRBV6-3 with TRBJ1-1, with a tentative D call TRBD1 (6 bases). The CDR3 is 20 amino acids. Germline CDR1 reads MNHEY; CDR2 reads SVGEGT. V shed 4 bases and J shed 3 bases, with 30 bases lying between them.

The chain is built from TRBV5-1 and TRBJ2-1; TRBD2 matches at 7 bases. This CDR3 contains 15 residues. The J segment lost 4 bases and the V segment lost 3 bases, leaving 7 bases of the junction unmatched. CDR1 and CDR2 from the germline V gene are SGHRS and YFSETQ. The CDR3 loop is CASSSHRDYYNEQFF. CDR3 in DNA: TGCGCCAGCAGCTCCCACCGGGACTATTACAATGAGCAGTTCTTC.

The V and J genes are TRBV21-1 and TRBJ1-1; the DNA was not used to check the table's D call, TRBD1. TRBV21-1 is a documented pseudogene. CDR3 size: 15 residues. In DNA, the CDR3 is TGTGCCAGCAGCACCTATAGGGCTAGGGGCACTGAAGCTTTCTTT. This encodes CASSTYRARGTEAFF.

This clone appeared once. The chain carries TRBV27 and TRBJ1-1, with 8 positions matching TRBD1. Trimming at V came to 5 bases and at J to 7 bases, leaving 12 bases not matched to a gene. Germline CDR1 is MNHEY and CDR2 is SMNVEV (reference sequence). The CDR3 contains 15 residues. The CDR3 sequence is CASSPPPQGAVEAFF. The DNA of the CDR3 is TGTGCCAGCAGTCCCCCCCCGCAGGGGGCCGTTGAAGCTTTCTTT.

Comment on this clone: The sample carries other DNA sequences with the same CDR3. The CDR3, as DNA: TGTGCCATCAGTAACCGGGACTCTGGAAACACCATATATTTT. As protein: CAISNRDSGNTIYF. The chain couples TRBV10-3 to TRBJ1-3, with no clear D. V lost 5 bases to trimming and J lost 0 bases, with 8 bases between them. The CDR3 extends over 14 amino acids. Per the germline V gene, CDR1 is ENHRY and CDR2 is SYGVKD.

The chain joins TRBV6-1 to TRBJ1-1; D is undetermined. Germline CDR1 reads MNHNS; CDR2 reads SASEGT. This CDR3 comprises 15 residues. Between the trimmed V and J ends, which lost 2 bases and 5 bases, there was a span of 15 bases. CDR3 coding DNA: TGTGCCAGCAGTGAATTTGGTGTCCCGAGGACTGAAGCTTTCTTT. The encoded protein is CASSEFGVPRTEAFF.

V is TRBV30 and J is TRBJ1-2, with D possibly TRBD1 on 5 matching bases. CDR3 length: 13 amino acids. CDR1 is GTSNPN, CDR2 SVGIG, per germline (reference sequence). Trimming cost V 1 base and J 4 bases, with 10 bases left between them. CDR3 sequence: CAWSDGRVYGYTF. In DNA form, the CDR3 reads TGTGCCTGGAGTGATGGCAGGGTCTATGGCTACACCTTC.

The rearrangement uses TRBV5-6 and TRBJ1-5, with TRBD1 matching 7 bases. This CDR3 region has 15 residues. With V trimmed by 4 bases and J by 2 bases, 6 bases remained unmatched. CDR1 and CDR2 (germline): SGHDT, YYEEEE. The CDR3 sequence: CASSNIGQGNQPQHF. CDR3 nucleotides: TGTGCCAGCAGCAATATCGGACAGGGCAATCAGCCCCAGCATTTT.

The gene calls are TRBV29-1 and TRBJ1-2; the match to TRBD1 covers 8 bases. After removal of 5 bases from V and 4 bases from J, the junction contained 6 bases not matched to a gene. CDR1 is SQVTM and CDR2 is ANQGSEA in the germline V gene. The CDR3 is 13 amino acids. In DNA form, the CDR3 reads TGCAGCGTTTGGCAGGGGGCTGTCTATGGCTACACCTTC. Amino acid sequence: CSVWQGAVYGYTF.

CDR3 in DNA: TGTGCCAGCCGGACTAGCGGGAGAGGGGTCAACTCCTACAATGAGCAGTTCTTC. This codes for CASRTSGRGVNSYNEQFF. The chain combines TRBV19 with TRBJ2-1, with TRBD2 matching over 13 bases. The length of the CDR3 is 18 residues. Germline CDR1 LNHDA, CDR2 SQIVND (reference sequence). The V gene end was trimmed by 9 bases and the J gene end by 0 bases; junction bases not matched to a gene: 11.

The chain carries TRBV5-6 and TRBJ1-1; 7 bases match TRBD1. Germline CDR1 and CDR2: SGHDT and YYEEEE. The junction had 13 bases not matched to a gene; V was cut back by 4 bases and J by 7 bases. This CDR3 region has 15 residues. For the CDR3, the DNA is TGTGCCAGCAGCCCACGCGGACAGGTCCACAATGAAGCTTTCTTT. It yields the protein CASSPRGQVHNEAFF.

The CDR3 region has the DNA TGTGCCAGCAGCGAGGGACTAGCGGACCGTAACAATGAGCAGTTCTTC. This translates into CASSEGLADRNNEQFF. The chain uses TRBV9 and TRBJ2-1; 11 positions agree with TRBD2. J gave up 5 bases and V 3 bases, and 7 bases lay outside the gene matches. The germline CDR1 and CDR2 sequences are SGDLS and YYNGEE. This CDR3 comprises 16 residues.

This sequence joins TRBV5-5 and TRBJ1-1, with 10 bases aligning to TRBD1. The V segment lost 3 bases and the J segment 0 bases; nucleotides outside the gene matches: 14. Per germline, CDR1 SGHKS and CDR2 YYEKEE (reference sequence). The CDR3 has 19 amino acids. The CDR3 spells CASSSDRQGALTMNTEAFF. Here the CDR3 DNA reads TGTGCCAGCAGCTCGGACCGACAGGGGGCGCTTACGATGAACACTGAAGCTTTCTTT.

The chain recombines TRBV15 with TRBJ2-1; TRBD2 aligns across 8 bases. CDR1 is LNHNV, CDR2 YYDKDF, per germline (reference sequence). V lost 4 bases and J lost 9; bases outside the gene matches: 14. The CDR3 contains 16 residues. The chain's CDR3 is CATSILGGGPLIEQFF. As DNA, the CDR3 is TGTGCCACCAGCATATTAGGCGGGGGGCCTCTAATTGAGCAGTTCTTC.